This T cell receptor (beta chain) appears in the sequencing data of a study of lymphopenia after photon versus proton radiotherapy. Regarding this clone: Its antigen is unidentified.

Sequencing was performed with immunoSEQ multiplex PCR; in TCRdb, only in-frame clones are kept and a portion is missing. Seen here are under 30,000 clones, over 80% observed once, and the top ten hold about 50%. Germline values: CDR1 MNHNS, CDR2 SASEGT. The CDR3 is made up of 13 amino acids. V shed 4 bases and J shed 5 bases, with 9 bases lying between them. Study-wide points: Only patients who died were analyzed for survival; proton advantage is unproven. Post-nadir TCR diversity decline inversely tracked overall survival among those who died. Post-nadir diversity loss with photons came from oligoclonal expansion, particularly CD8+ Temra cells. Proton therapy kept repertoires fairly stable, unlike photons, which gained effector/memory cells.

The gene calls are TRBV6-1 and TRBJ2-4; D tentatively reads TRBD1 or TRBD2 (5 bases each). Sequencing used peripheral blood, obtained from a patient treated with proton-based radiotherapy. The TCR sequence derives from an older woman with cholangiocarcinoma. Some clones in this sample may be carry-over from other donors' samples. CDR3 sequence reads: CASSVGTQNIQYF. In DNA, the CDR3 is TGTGCCAGCAGTGTTGGGACGCAAAACATTCAGTACTTC.